The 11 T cell receptor beta chains in this list originate from one sample, sequenced in a study of early T cells in non-severe SARS-CoV-2 infection. TCRdb re-called the 5' RACE reads with MiXCR, one entry per CDR3 protein. Of 80,000 or so distinct CDR3 sequences in the sample, approximately 12% were seen once. The sequenced sample consisted of whole blood. These receptors were obtained from an adult who was a healthcare worker with PCR-confirmed SARS-CoV-2 infection or an uninfected control (not recorded which).

The chain links TRBV29-1 to TRBJ1-1, with D unclear. The germline CDR1 and CDR2 sequences are SQVTM and ANQGSEA. Deletions cut 4 bases from V and 5 bases from J, with 8 bases between. The CDR3 runs to 11 residues. The CDR3 loop reads CSVAAATEAFF. CDR3 nucleotides: TGCAGCGTTGCGGCGGCTACTGAAGCTTTCTTT.

V is TRBV5-6 and J is TRBJ2-5; 11 bases fit TRBD2. Germline lookup yields CDR1 SGHDT and CDR2 YYEEEE. Germline trimming cut 4 bases from V and 7 bases from J; bases unmatched to any gene: 9. The CDR3 covers 15 residues. In nucleotides, the CDR3 is TGTGCCAGCAGCATGACTAGCGGGACTTCCGGGACCCAGTACTTC. Protein: CASSMTSGTSGTQYF.

This clonotype was found many times. The rearrangement links TRBV14 to TRBJ2-7; tentative D call: TRBD1 (6 bases). V dropped 1 base and J dropped 0 bases, with 16 bases sitting between them. This CDR3 is built from 17 residues. Germline V gene data show CDR1 as SGHDN and CDR2 as FVKESK. The CDR3 region is CASSQGMRAGVSYEQYF. CDR3 coding DNA: TGTGCCAGCAGCCAAGGAATGCGGGCAGGGGTCTCCTACGAGCAGTACTTC. Full variable domain (missing parts from reference TRBV14 and TRBJ2-7): EAGVTQFPSHSVIEKGQTVTLRCDPISGHDNLYWYRRVMGKEIKFLLHFVKESKQDESGMPNNRFLAERTGGTYSTLKVQPAELEDSGVYFCASSQGMRAGVSYEQYFGPGTRLTVT.

This clonotype was recorded a few times. The gene calls are TRBV29-1 and TRBJ2-7; 8 bases are shared with TRBD2. Germline-derived CDR1 and CDR2 are SQVTM and ANQGSEA. Trimming took 1 base from V and 3 from J; bases not matched to a gene: 2. CDR3 size: 13 residues. The CDR3 DNA reads TGCAGCGTTGAAGGTAGCGGGATCTACGAGCAGTACTTC. Translation gives CSVEGSGIYEQYF.

This clonotype turned up a few times. This sequence joins TRBV27 and TRBJ2-7; 8 bases agree with TRBD2. CDR1 is MNHEY, CDR2 SMNVEV, per germline (reference sequence). Trimming took 6 bases from V and 3 from J; bases not matched to a gene: 7. This CDR3 is built from 14 residues. CDR3 in DNA: TGTGCCAGCAGCCCGATGACTAGCGTCTACGAGCAGTACTTC. Residues: CASSPMTSVYEQYF.

This chain connects TRBV28 to TRBJ1-2, with 7 bases lining up with TRBD1. Germline values: CDR1 MDHEN, CDR2 SYDVKM. CDR3 length equals 14 residues. With 5 bases clipped from V and 4 bases from J, the junction kept 7 bases outside the gene matches. The CDR3 spells CASSLVRDSYGYTF. CDR3 DNA: TGTGCCAGCAGTCTCGTACGGGACAGCTATGGCTACACCTTC.

This clonotype has only a few counts. The gene calls are TRBV19 and TRBJ2-2; perhaps TRBD2 as D (5 bases). Germline CDR1 reads LNHDA; CDR2 reads SQIVND (reference sequence). The CDR3 loop spans 13 amino acids. V shed 7 bases and J shed 3 bases, with 9 bases lying between them. This CDR3 is CASKQRDTGELFF. CDR3 coding DNA: TGTGCCAGTAAACAGAGGGACACCGGGGAGCTGTTTTTT.

The J gene is TRBJ2-7, the V gene TRBV10-3, with TRBD1 matching 8 bases. This CDR3 spans 15 amino acids. The germline gives CDR1 ENHRY, CDR2 SYGVKD. J was trimmed by 2 bases and V by 2 bases; bases with no gene match: 5. The DNA for the CDR3 is TGTGCCATCAGTGAGACGACAGGGGCCACCTACGAGCAGTACTTC. This sequence encodes CAISETTGATYEQYF.

This clonotype was observed a handful of times. The chain joins TRBV20-1 to TRBJ2-5; D possibly corresponds to TRBD1 (5 bases). Trimming stripped 3 bases from V and 4 bases from J, with 15 bases between. Germline loops: CDR1 DFQATT, CDR2 SNEGSKA (reference sequence). CDR3 length equals 14 residues. The CDR3 loop is CSASKGVPGETQYF. The CDR3 bases are TGCAGTGCTAGTAAAGGGGTACCTGGAGAGACCCAGTACTTC.

This clonotype was recorded only once. V gene TRBV24-1 combines with J gene TRBJ2-5, with TRBD2 as a possible D gene (5 bases). Germline V lookup: CDR1 KGHDR, CDR2 SFDVKD. Trimming left V 3 bases short and J 4 bases short, with 14 bases between. CDR3 size: 15 residues. The CDR3 DNA reads as TGTGCCACCAGTGATAGTCGGGAACTCGGAGAGACCCAGTACTTC. Encoded protein: CATSDSRELGETQYF.

The gene calls are TRBV28 and TRBJ2-3; D may match TRBD1 or TRBD2 (5 bases each). The V gene's germline CDR1 is MDHEN and CDR2 SYDVKM. Deletions cut 5 bases from V and 5 bases from J, with 20 bases between. CDR3 length equals 16 residues. The CDR3 sequence is CASSGGSGTSEDTQYF. The CDR3 DNA follows: TGTGCCAGCAGTGGGGGATCAGGGACCTCCGAAGATACGCAGTATTTT.